The T cell receptor (beta chain) described here comes from a study of T cell responses to AZD1222 COVID-19 vaccine. Study-wide results and caveats: Vaccine-associated CD4 TCRs spanned spike, dominant at 160-218 and 743-854.

Concerning this clone: The antigen is not known.

Profiling relied on immunoSEQ multiplex PCR, and the TCRdb table lists in-frame clones only, not all of them. The data show 90,000 to 130,000 clones, with roughly 90% seen just once and about 3.3% held by the top ten. Trimming removed 4 bases from V and 0 bases from J, with 16 bases in between. CDR3 length: 17 amino acids. Germline CDR1 reads MGHRA; CDR2 reads YSYEKL. The source is an adult in good health. The sequencing used peripheral blood, collected on day 0 of MenACWY control vaccination. This chain uses TRBV4-1 with TRBJ1-5; no clear D. In nucleotides, the CDR3 is TGCGCCAGCAGCCCTGAGGTGGGGTTTATTAGCAATCAGCCCCAGCATTTT. Its translation is CASSPEVGFISNQPQHF.